This T cell receptor beta chain was retrieved from a study of blood T cell repertoires in COVID-19. At the level of the study: The United States, Italy and Spain supplied acute and convalescent COVID-19 samples.

V was cut by 3 bases and J by 1 base, with 6 bases left in between. CDR3 length: 13 amino acids. Germline CDR1 is KGHSH and CDR2 is LQKENI. Original processing methods: Reference gene primer amplification gave estimated nucleated cell counts. The assay was immunoSEQ multiplex PCR, and TCRdb's table has in-frame clones only and misses some. The V and J calls and the clone size are those of that table, but D and trimming were determined from the DNA. The data contain approximately 26,000 clones, roughly 71% of them singletons. This clonotype was sampled from a man aged 80 or over with active or convalescent COVID-19. Material: peripheral blood. This chain links TRBV18 with TRBJ1-1; D ambiguous. The CDR3 loop reads CASSPDSNTEAFF. The CDR3 region has the DNA TGTGCCAGCTCACCGGACTCGAACACTGAAGCTTTCTTT.